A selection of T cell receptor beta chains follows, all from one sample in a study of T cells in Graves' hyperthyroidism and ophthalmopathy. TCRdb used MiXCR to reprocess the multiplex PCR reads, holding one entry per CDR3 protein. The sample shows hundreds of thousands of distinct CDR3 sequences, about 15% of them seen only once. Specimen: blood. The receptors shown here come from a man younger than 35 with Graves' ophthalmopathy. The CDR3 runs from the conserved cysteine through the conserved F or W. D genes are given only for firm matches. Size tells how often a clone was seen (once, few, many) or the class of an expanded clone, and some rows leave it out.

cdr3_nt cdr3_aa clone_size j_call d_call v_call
TGCGCCAGCAGCTTGACCAGGATGAACTATGGCTACACCTTC CASSLTRMNYGYTF many TRBJ1-2 . TRBV5-1
TGCGCCAGCAGCCAAGGAAGGGGGAAACGGCGCTATGGCTACACCTTC CASSQGRGKRRYGYTF few TRBJ1-2 . TRBV4-1
TGCAGTGCTCCTATGGGAGGCCAGTACTTC CSAPMGGQYF many TRBJ2-5 . TRBV20-1
TGCAGTGCTAGAAGGGGTCTGTCGGGGGGCGAAAACATTCAGTACTTC CSARRGLSGGENIQYF many TRBJ2-4 . TRBV20-1
TGCGCCAGCTTCAGGGAAAGGGGGAATCAGCCCCAGCATTTT CASFRERGNQPQHF . TRBJ1-5 . TRBV5-1
TGTGCCATCAAAAATAGCGGGAGGGGAGATACGCAGTATTTT CAIKNSGRGDTQYF few TRBJ2-3 TRBD2 TRBV10-3
TGCGCCAGCAGCCAGGCGTTGGAAGGGGCCGGCGAGCAGTACTTC CASSQALEGAGEQYF many TRBJ2-7 . TRBV4-1
TGTGCCAGCAGCTCCGGGACGGATCTTGTAGTGGCCAAAAACATTCAGTACTTC CASSSGTDLVVAKNIQYF many TRBJ2-4 . TRBV11-2
TGTGCCAGCAGTATGCTGATTGGGACAGCGCGTGAAGGCGAGCAGTACTTC CASSMLIGTAREGEQYF . TRBJ2-7 TRBD1 TRBV27
TGCAGTGCTAGGCTAGCGGGGGTACCAGATACGCAGTATTTT CSARLAGVPDTQYF many TRBJ2-3 TRBD2 TRBV20-1
TGTGCCAGTAGTACTCGGGACAGGGGGGGATACGAGCAGTACTTC CASSTRDRGGYEQYF few TRBJ2-7 TRBD1 TRBV19
TGTGCCAGCAGCTTGTCTAGCGCGTTCCAAGAGACCCAGTACTTC CASSLSSAFQETQYF . TRBJ2-5 . TRBV5-4
TGTGCCAGCAGTCGGTTGGACTCTGAAGCTTTCTTT CASSRLDSEAFF many TRBJ1-1 . TRBV5-8
TGTGCCAGCAGCCAACCCGGGACTAGCGCCCCAGATACGCAGTATTTT CASSQPGTSAPDTQYF few TRBJ2-3 TRBD2 TRBV4-2
TGTGCCAGCAGTGAAGGGACAGGGGAGACCGGGGAGCTGTTTTTT CASSEGTGETGELFF few TRBJ2-2 TRBD1 TRBV6-1
TGCAGTGCTAGCCTATCCCAACCCTACGAGCAGTACTTC CSASLSQPYEQYF many TRBJ2-7 . TRBV20-1
TGTGCCAGCAGCCATAGCGGGAGGGTCTACGAGCAGTACTTC CASSHSGRVYEQYF . TRBJ2-7 TRBD2 TRBV7-2
TGTGCCACCAGAACCGGGACACCTCCATACGAGCAGTACTTC CATRTGTPPYEQYF many TRBJ2-7 . TRBV15
TGTGCCAGCAGCTTATGGGGCGGGGAAGCTTTCTTT CASSLWGGEAFF many TRBJ1-1 . TRBV11-2
TGTGCCAGCAGTACCGACAGGGGACAAGGCTACACCTTC CASSTDRGQGYTF . TRBJ1-2 TRBD1 TRBV6-1
TGTGCCAGCAGCTTATCTTACATTGACAGACAAGTCACAGATACGCAGTATTTT CASSLSYIDRQVTDTQYF many TRBJ2-3 . TRBV7-2
TGTGCCAGCAAAGCCGGGACGCAAGAGACCCAGTACTTC CASKAGTQETQYF many TRBJ2-5 . TRBV11-2